The 4 T cell receptor beta chains below all came from one sample that was sequenced in a study of T cell changes during pregnancy in multiple sclerosis. Assay: immunoSEQ multiplex PCR; the TCRdb copy retains only in-frame clones and omits some. This sample has approximately 41,000 clones, with around 91% found just once. This sample comprised CD4+ T cells from peripheral blood mononuclear cells, obtained in the second trimester of pregnancy. The receptors originated from a female donor in good health, enrolled as a control in a pregnancy study.

This clone was seen once. This chain links TRBV6-6 with TRBJ2-1, with 7 bases lining up with TRBD1. Germline V gene sequence: CDR1 MNHNY, CDR2 SVGAGI (reference sequence). J gave up 4 bases and V 6 bases, and 6 bases lay outside the gene matches. The CDR3 extends over 14 amino acids. The CDR3 is CASRTGKGYNEQFF. Here the CDR3 DNA reads TGTGCCAGCAGGACAGGGAAAGGGTACAATGAGCAGTTCTTC.

The chain couples TRBV4-3 to TRBJ2-3; D may be TRBD2 (5 bases). Trimming removed 2 bases at V and 0 bases at J, with 9 bases between. The CDR3 extends over 15 amino acids. Germline CDR1 and CDR2: LGHNA and YSLEER. CDR3 sequence: CASSQSRLSTDTQYF. The CDR3 coding sequence is TGCGCCAGCAGCCAATCTCGACTAAGCACAGATACGCAGTATTTT.

With respect to this clone: A junction boundary mismatches the germline segment, possibly from a read error. The CDR3 nucleotides are TGTGCCATCAGCGAAAAACGACAGAACACCGGGGAGCTGTTTTTT. It yields the protein CAISEKRQNTGELFF. This rearrangement joins TRBV5-4 to TRBJ2-2, with D unclear. This CDR3 is 15 amino acids long. CDR1 is SGHNT, CDR2 YYREEE, per germline (reference sequence).

The V and J genes are TRBV6-1 and TRBJ2-1, with D possibly being TRBD2 (7 bases). The length of the CDR3 is 15 residues. Trimming cost V 2 bases and J 12 bases, with 20 bases left between them. Germline V gene data show CDR1 as MNHNS and CDR2 as SASEGT. This CDR3 is CASSEQVGGQVVQFF. CDR3 DNA sequence: TGTGCCAGCAGTGAACAAGTGGGGGGGCAGGTTGTGCAGTTCTTC.